The 24 T cell receptor beta chains listed next were all sequenced from one sample in a study of T cell responses to AZD1222 COVID-19 vaccine. The table came from immunoSEQ multiplex PCR; TCRdb's copy has only in-frame clones and leaves some out. The sample lists around 100,000 clones; 84% were seen once. This material consisted of peripheral blood, taken on day 0 of AZD1222 vaccination. Source of these receptors: an adult in good health.

The chain is built from TRBV24-1 and TRBJ1-1; TRBD1 is a possible D gene (6 bases). The CDR3 covers 14 residues. The V gene's germline CDR1 is KGHDR and CDR2 SFDVKD. V lost 2 bases, J lost 1 base, and 7 bases lay in between. This CDR3 reads CATSDSTGNTEAFF. DNA for the CDR3: TGTGCCACCAGTGATTCGACAGGGAACACTGAAGCTTTCTTT.

This chain links TRBV4-2 with TRBJ1-3; D unclear. This CDR3 spans 15 amino acids. Germline CDR1 is LGHNA and CDR2 is YNFKEQ. Trimming left V 1 base short and J 0 bases short, with 7 bases between. CDR3 coding DNA: TGTGCCAGCAGCCAAGGCCCCCGCTCTGGAAACACCATATATTTT. Translation: CASSQGPRSGNTIYF.

The gene calls are TRBV7-8 and TRBJ1-3, with D possibly being TRBD1 (5 bases). Trimming took off 5 bases at V and 0 bases at J, with 11 bases between the two ends. Germline loops: CDR1 SGHVS, CDR2 FQNEAQ. The CDR3 extends over 15 amino acids. For the CDR3, the DNA is TGTGCCAGCAGCACGACAGCCTTCTCTGGAAACACCATATATTTT. It is translated as CASSTTAFSGNTIYF.

The chain links TRBV19 to TRBJ1-2; D remains unclear. This CDR3 is built from 13 residues. Trimming pared 2 bases from V and 8 bases from J, leaving 12 bases between. Germline V gene sequence: CDR1 LNHDA, CDR2 SQIVND (reference sequence). The CDR3 bases are TGTGCCAGTAGTATAACGGGTCTGGGGGGCTACACCTTC. This encodes CASSITGLGGYTF. Drawing the rest from reference TRBV19 and TRBJ1-2, the complete variable domain is DGGITQSPKYLFRKEGQNVTLSCEQNLNHDAMYWYRQDPGQGLRLIYYSQIVNDFQKGDIAEGYSVSREKKESFPLTVTSAQKNPTAFYLCASSITGLGGYTFGSGTRLTVV.

This chain links TRBV29-1 with TRBJ2-3, with 13 bases fitting TRBD2. Germline CDR1 is SQVTM and CDR2 is ANQGSEA. There are 14 residues in the CDR3. With 5 bases clipped from V and 4 bases from J, the junction kept 3 bases outside the gene matches. CDR3 nucleotide sequence: TGCAGCGTTACTGGACTAGCGGGGGCAGATACGCAGTATTTT. Protein sequence: CSVTGLAGADTQYF.

This chain links TRBV6-1 with TRBJ2-6; 8 bases are a match to TRBD2. The V segment lost 3 bases and the J segment 1 base; nucleotides outside the gene matches: 8. The CDR3 length is 18 residues. Germline CDR1 and CDR2: MNHNS and SASEGT. CDR3 sequence reads: CASSDFGLASSGANVLTF. The CDR3 DNA reads as TGTGCCAGCAGTGATTTTGGACTAGCTAGTTCTGGGGCCAACGTCCTGACTTTC.

The V and J genes are TRBV9 and TRBJ2-1, with TRBD1 matching over 9 bases. CDR1 SGDLS and CDR2 YYNGEE come from the germline V gene. CDR3 length: 14 amino acids. V lost 6 bases and J lost 10; bases outside the gene matches: 11. The CDR3 is CASTVAGTGTEQFF. CDR3 coding DNA: TGTGCCAGCACCGTCGCCGGGACAGGGACCGAGCAGTTCTTC.

The chain joins TRBV28 to TRBJ2-7, with 7 positions matching TRBD2. The CDR3 loop spans 12 amino acids. V lost 6 bases, J lost 5 bases, and 4 bases stayed unmatched. Per germline, CDR1 MDHEN and CDR2 SYDVKM. The CDR3 nucleotides read TGTGCCAGCAGGTCCCTAGCGGACGAGCAGTACTTC. Its protein product is CASRSLADEQYF.

This clone was observed a handful of times. V usage is TRBV7-9 and J usage is TRBJ1-2; D is unresolved. The CDR3 length is 12 residues. CDR1 is SEHNR, CDR2 FQNEAQ, per germline (reference sequence). V was pared by 2 bases and J by 4 bases, with 5 bases between. The CDR3 DNA is TGTGCCAGCAGCTTAAGATCCTATGGCTACACCTTC. Amino acids: CASSLRSYGYTF. Together with reference TRBV7-9 and TRBJ1-2, the CDR3 gives the full variable domain: DTGVSQNPRHKITKRGQNVTFRCDPISEHNRLYWYRQTLGQGPEFLTYFQNEAQLEKSRLLSDRFSAERPKGSFSTLEIQRTEQGDSAMYLCASSLRSYGYTFGSGTRLTVV.

This clone was detected a few times. V usage is TRBV19 and J usage is TRBJ1-6; the match to TRBD1 covers 9 bases. The V gene end was trimmed by 6 bases and the J gene end by 7 bases; junction bases not matched to a gene: 4. The CDR3 consists of 14 residues. The germline gives CDR1 LNHDA, CDR2 SQIVND (reference sequence). DNA of the CDR3: TGTGCCAGTAGATCCGGGACAGGGAATTCACCCCTCCACTTT. This sequence encodes CASRSGTGNSPLHF.

The chain couples TRBV6-5 to TRBJ2-7; a weak D match, TRBD2 (6 bases). Germline assignment: CDR1 MNHEY and CDR2 SVGAGI. V was pared by 7 bases and J by 3 bases, with 13 bases between. The CDR3 extends over 13 amino acids. The DNA of the CDR3 is TGTGCCAGCATAGGCGGGGACTTCTACGAGCAGTACTTC. Its protein product is CASIGGDFYEQYF.

J is TRBJ2-7 and V is TRBV7-2; D call uncertain. Germline assignment: CDR1 SGHTA and CDR2 FQGNSA. Trimming stripped 1 base from V and 6 bases from J, with 7 bases between. The CDR3 is 12 amino acids. The CDR3 spells CASSLVGLEQYF. CDR3 bases: TGTGCCAGCAGCTTAGTAGGGCTCGAGCAGTACTTC.

The chain carries TRBV5-1 and TRBJ1-1; D uncertain. CDR3 length equals 14 residues. Trimming shortened V by 4 bases and J by 6 bases, and 16 bases separated the two germline ends. Germline V gives CDR1 SGHRS, CDR2 YFSETQ. The CDR3: CASSTNPDEAEAFF. Here the CDR3 DNA reads TGCGCCAGCAGCACAAACCCGGACGAAGCTGAAGCTTTCTTT.

This sequence joins TRBV5-6 and TRBJ1-4; the match to TRBD1 covers 10 bases. Trimming at V came to 3 bases and at J to 0 bases, leaving 11 bases not matched to a gene. The CDR3 extends over 19 amino acids. Per the germline V gene, CDR1 is SGHDT and CDR2 is YYEEEE. CDR3 DNA sequence: TGTGCCAGCAGCTCGGGGCGGACAGGGGGTCGAGCAACTAATGAAAAACTGTTTTTT. It specifies CASSSGRTGGRATNEKLFF.

This clone occurred once. This chain uses TRBV7-9 with TRBJ2-1, with TRBD2 matching 7 bases. Germline trimming cut 3 bases from V and 7 bases from J; bases unmatched to any gene: 9. Per the germline V gene, CDR1 is SEHNR and CDR2 is FQNEAQ (reference sequence). CDR3 length: 15 residues. CDR3 sequence: CASSLASGVRNEQFF. CDR3 nucleotide sequence: TGTGCCAGCAGCTTGGCTAGCGGAGTAAGGAATGAGCAGTTCTTC. The entire variable domain, with the rest obtained from reference TRBV7-9 and TRBJ2-1, is as follows: DTGVSQNPRHKITKRGQNVTFRCDPISEHNRLYWYRQTLGQGPEFLTYFQNEAQLEKSRLLSDRFSAERPKGSFSTLEIQRTEQGDSAMYLCASSLASGVRNEQFFGPGTRLTVL.

The chain employs TRBV19 and TRBJ1-1; no firm D call. The CDR3 contains 15 residues. Deletions cut 1 base from V and 0 bases from J, with 9 bases between. Germline V gene sequence: CDR1 LNHDA, CDR2 SQIVND (reference sequence). The CDR3 sequence: CASSIGENLNTEAFF. For the CDR3, the DNA is TGTGCCAGTAGTATAGGCGAGAACCTGAACACTGAAGCTTTCTTT.

V and J are TRBV19 and TRBJ1-5; D is ambiguous. Germline V gene lookup returns CDR1 LNHDA and CDR2 SQIVND (reference sequence). V lost 5 bases and J lost 3, with 17 bases in between. The CDR3 contains 16 residues. The CDR3 region has the DNA TGTGCCAGTAGTTCCAGACTCCGGGCTTCCAATCAGCCCCAGCATTTT. This sequence encodes CASSSRLRASNQPQHF.

The V and J genes are TRBV6-1 and TRBJ2-7; TRBD1 agrees at 9 bases. Germline V lookup: CDR1 MNHNS, CDR2 SASEGT. The junction had 6 bases not matched to a gene; V was cut back by 6 bases and J by 3 bases. CDR3 length equals 14 residues. CDR3 protein: CASRGGQGNYEQYF. In DNA, the CDR3 is TGTGCCAGCAGGGGCGGACAGGGGAACTACGAGCAGTACTTC.

The chain has TRBV16 and TRBJ1-1, with D unclear. The CDR3 spans 17 residues. Germline-derived CDR1 and CDR2 are KGHSY and FQNENV. V was trimmed by 2 bases and J by 0 bases, leaving 16 bases between them. The CDR3 DNA sequence: TGTGCCAGCAGCCAACCGGGCTCAATCATGATGAACACTGAAGCTTTCTTT. This gives the protein CASSQPGSIMMNTEAFF.

This chain joins TRBV6-6 and TRBJ1-5; TRBD1 matches at 7 bases. The V and J ends lost 0 bases and 2 bases, in that order; junction bases with no gene match: 4. CDR1 and CDR2 from the germline V gene are MNHNY and SVGAGI (reference sequence). The CDR3 length is 16 residues. DNA for the CDR3: TGTGCCAGCAGTTACTCGGGACAGATGGGCAATCAGCCCCAGCATTTT. Protein: CASSYSGQMGNQPQHF.

The V gene is TRBV10-3, the J gene TRBJ2-5; a possible D gene is TRBD1 (6 bases). The germline V and J ends were trimmed by 5 bases and 9 bases, with 13 bases remaining between them. Germline V gives CDR1 ENHRY, CDR2 SYGVKD. This CDR3 region has 12 residues. The DNA of the CDR3 is TGTGCCATCAGTCCAGGGGTTCAGGCCCAGTACTTC. This translates into CAISPGVQAQYF.

This clone was seen just once. The chain couples TRBV10-3 to TRBJ1-2; no clear D. Germline CDR1 is ENHRY and CDR2 is SYGVKD. The CDR3 extends over 13 amino acids. V lost 2 bases, J lost 6 bases, and 10 bases lay in between. The chain's CDR3 is CAISEGRTNGYTF. CDR3 nucleotides: TGTGCCATCAGTGAGGGGAGAACAAATGGCTACACCTTC.

In its sample, this clone was seen once. The chain uses TRBV28 and TRBJ1-6; TRBD1 might be the D (6 bases). V shed 3 bases and J shed 13 bases, with 10 bases lying between them. Looked up from germline, CDR1 is MDHEN and CDR2 is SYDVKM. This CDR3 is 12 amino acids long. The chain's CDR3 is CASSLGGRPLHF. CDR3 DNA: TGTGCCAGCAGTTTGGGGGGGCGGCCCCTCCACTTT.

This clone showed up just once. J is TRBJ2-5 and V is TRBV24-1; 9 bases are a match to TRBD2. Germline CDR1 and CDR2: KGHDR and SFDVKD. The junction had 5 bases not matched to a gene; V was cut back by 4 bases and J by 0 bases. This CDR3 spans 16 amino acids. The CDR3 DNA follows: TGTGCCACCAGTGACAGCGGGGGGTGGAACCAAGAGACCCAGTACTTC. Translating gives CATSDSGGWNQETQYF.